Detailed here is one T cell receptor (beta chain). The target antigen is unknown. The source of the sample is a study of early stage breast cancer tumors. Each sample had two DNA replicates, 0.5 ug blood or roughly 1.5 ug tissue. The table came from immunoSEQ multiplex PCR; TCRdb's copy has only in-frame clones and leaves some out. Of tens of thousands of clones listed, 75% to 85% are singletons. Germline CDR1 reads SGHRS; CDR2 reads YFSETQ. V trimming: 5 bases; J trimming: 6 bases; junction bases outside the gene matches: 11. This CDR3 spans 17 amino acids. Findings and limits, study-wide: Tumors had about 2.3-fold higher T cell density than normal breast.

The sequencing input was blood. The receptor comes from a person aged 55-75 years with breast cancer. The chain couples TRBV5-1 to TRBJ2-2; the match to TRBD2 covers 12 bases. The CDR3 bases are TGCGCCAGCAGAGGTCGACTAGCGGGAGAGGGGGCCGGGGAGCTGTTTTTT. It specifies CASRGRLAGEGAGELFF.